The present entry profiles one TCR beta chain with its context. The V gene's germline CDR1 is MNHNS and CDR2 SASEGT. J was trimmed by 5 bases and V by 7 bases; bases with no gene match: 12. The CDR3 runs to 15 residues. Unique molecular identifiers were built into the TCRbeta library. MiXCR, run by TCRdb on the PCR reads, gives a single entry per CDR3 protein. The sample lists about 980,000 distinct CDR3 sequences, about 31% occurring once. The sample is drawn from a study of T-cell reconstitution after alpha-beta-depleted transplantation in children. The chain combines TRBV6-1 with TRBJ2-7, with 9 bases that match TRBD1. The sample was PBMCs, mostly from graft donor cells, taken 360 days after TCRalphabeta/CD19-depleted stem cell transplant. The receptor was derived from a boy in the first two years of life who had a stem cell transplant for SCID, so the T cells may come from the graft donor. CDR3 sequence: CASTQSHRGRNEQYF. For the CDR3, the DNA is TGTGCCAGCACCCAGTCCCACAGGGGGCGGAACGAGCAGTACTTC.